The rows below give T cell receptor beta chains drawn from one sample of a study of cytomegalovirus exposure and HLA in healthy donors. The table came from immunoSEQ multiplex PCR; TCRdb's copy has only in-frame clones and leaves some out. The sample shows approximately 110,000 clones, and about 0.93% sits with its ten largest clones. The source material was PBMCs. The receptors stem from a man aged 18 to 29 in good health and CMV-seronegative. The CDR3 runs from the conserved cysteine through the conserved F or W. Fields, in order: D gene, V gene, J gene, CDR3 protein, CDR3 DNA. The D gene is left open where the match is weak.

D: TRBD1
V: TRBV30
J: TRBJ2-1
CDR3: CAWSVRTGVGGEQFF
DNA: TGTGCCTGGAGTGTACGGACAGGGGTCGGGGGTGAGCAGTTCTTC

D: TRBD1
V: TRBV5-1
J: TRBJ1-1
CDR3: CASSFLTGDTEAFF
DNA: TGCGCCAGCAGCTTTCTGACAGGGGACACTGAAGCTTTCTTT

D: TRBD2
V: TRBV30
J: TRBJ2-7
CDR3: CAWSVVPSGRAHEQYF
DNA: TGTGCCTGGAGTGTTGTCCCTAGCGGGAGGGCACACGAGCAGTACTTC

D: .
V: TRBV12-2
J: TRBJ1-1
CDR3: CASRSRSESKPNTEAFF
DNA: TGTGCAAGTCGCTCTCGCTCGGAGAGCAAGCCGAACACTGAAGCTTTCTTT

D: .
V: TRBV27
J: TRBJ2-7
CDR3: CASSLGRGSYEQYF
DNA: TGTGCCAGCAGTTTAGGTCGGGGCTCCTACGAGCAGTACTTC

D: TRBD2
V: TRBV9
J: TRBJ2-1
CDR3: CASSAAGVPGLAGAYNEQFF
DNA: TGTGCCAGCAGCGCCGCCGGAGTGCCGGGACTAGCGGGAGCTTACAATGAGCAGTTCTTC

D: .
V: TRBV15
J: TRBJ2-1
CDR3: CATIAQGSYNEQFF
DNA: TGTGCCACCATAGCACAGGGTTCCTACAATGAGCAGTTCTTC

D: TRBD2
V: TRBV5-1
J: TRBJ2-7
CDR3: CASSLYTSGVPYEQYF
DNA: TGCGCCAGCAGCCTATATACTAGCGGGGTCCCCTACGAGCAGTACTTC

D: .
V: TRBV6-5
J: TRBJ2-7
CDR3: CASSYSRVNSYEQYF
DNA: TGTGCCAGCAGTTACTCCAGGGTCAACTCCTACGAGCAGTACTTC

D: .
V: TRBV5-1
J: TRBJ2-2
CDR3: CASSFRVNTGELFF
DNA: TGCGCCAGCTCGTTCAGGGTAAACACCGGGGAGCTGTTTTTT

D: TRBD2
V: TRBV10-2
J: TRBJ2-7
CDR3: CASRLAGSLSYEQYF
DNA: TGCGCCAGCAGATTAGCGGGTTCCCTCTCCTACGAGCAGTACTTC

D: TRBD2
V: TRBV5-6
J: TRBJ2-5
CDR3: CASSGTSGGWETQYF
DNA: TGTGCCAGCAGCGGGACTAGCGGGGGGTGGGAGACCCAGTACTTC

D: .
V: TRBV6-5
J: TRBJ2-7
CDR3: CASSPRSSYEQYF
DNA: TGTGCCAGCAGCCCCAGAAGCTCCTACGAGCAGTACTTC

D: .
V: TRBV6-1
J: TRBJ2-4
CDR3: CASSETLRHIQYF
DNA: TGTGCCAGCAGTGAAACCCTCAGGCACATTCAGTACTTC

D: TRBD1
V: TRBV28
J: TRBJ1-5
CDR3: CASSLDRGNNQPQHF
DNA: TGTGCCAGCAGTTTAGACAGGGGGAACAATCAGCCCCAGCATTTT

D: .
V: TRBV28
J: TRBJ2-3
CDR3: CASSLSGARTQYF
DNA: TGTGCCAGCAGTTTATCAGGGGCTAGAACGCAGTATTTT

D: TRBD1
V: TRBV7-2
J: TRBJ1-1
CDR3: CASSPPKGAWTEAFF
DNA: TGTGCCAGCAGCCCCCCAAAGGGGGCGTGGACTGAAGCTTTCTTT

D: TRBD1
V: TRBV5-4
J: TRBJ1-4
CDR3: CASSSYRGRNEKLFF
DNA: TGTGCCAGCAGCTCGTACAGGGGAAGAAATGAAAAACTGTTTTTT

D: .
V: TRBV27
J: TRBJ1-2
CDR3: CASSFRTDYGYTF
DNA: TGTGCCAGCAGTTTTAGGACAGATTATGGCTACACCTTC

D: .
V: TRBV18
J: TRBJ1-4
CDR3: CASSPLAGQPNEKLFF
DNA: TGTGCCAGCTCACCATTGGCCGGACAGCCTAATGAAAAACTGTTTTTT

D: TRBD1
V: TRBV29-1
J: TRBJ2-7
CDR3: CSVGTVEQYF
DNA: TGCAGCGTGGGGACAGTCGAGCAGTACTTC

D: TRBD1
V: TRBV27
J: TRBJ1-5
CDR3: CASSLHRQGQPQHF
DNA: TGTGCCAGCAGTTTACACAGACAGGGACAGCCCCAGCATTTT

D: .
V: TRBV5-1
J: TRBJ1-1
CDR3: CASSLREADTEAFF
DNA: TGCGCCAGCAGCTTGCGGGAGGCGGACACTGAAGCTTTCTTT

D: TRBD2
V: TRBV4-1
J: TRBJ2-5
CDR3: CASSPGEGTRAETQYF
DNA: TGCGCCAGCAGCCCGGGGGAGGGGACTAGGGCAGAGACCCAGTACTTC

D: .
V: TRBV19
J: TRBJ1-1
CDR3: CASSMGGNTEAFF
DNA: TGTGCCAGTAGTATGGGAGGGAACACTGAAGCTTTCTTT

D: .
V: TRBV5-1
J: TRBJ2-1
CDR3: CASKRNRVFDNEQFF
DNA: TGCGCCTCCAAACGAAACAGGGTTTTCGACAATGAGCAGTTCTTC

D: .
V: TRBV7-8
J: TRBJ2-7
CDR3: CASSLGSQGYEQYF
DNA: TGTGCCAGCAGCTTAGGTTCCCAGGGCTACGAGCAGTACTTC

D: TRBD1
V: TRBV19
J: TRBJ1-1
CDR3: CASSIWEEGGRLDTEAFF
DNA: TGTGCCAGTAGTATTTGGGAAGAAGGGGGCCGCCTCGACACTGAAGCTTTCTTT

D: TRBD2
V: TRBV19
J: TRBJ2-2
CDR3: CASSIGLAGGSTGELFF
DNA: TGTGCCAGTAGTATTGGACTAGCGGGGGGTAGCACCGGGGAGCTGTTTTTT

D: .
V: TRBV6-1
J: TRBJ1-5
CDR3: CASSEPGYQPQHF
DNA: TGTGCCAGCAGTGAACCCGGTTATCAGCCCCAGCATTTT

D: .
V: TRBV5-6
J: TRBJ1-5
CDR3: CASSRGSNQPQHF
DNA: TGTGCCAGCAGCCGGGGGAGCAATCAGCCCCAGCATTTT

D: TRBD1
V: TRBV7-2
J: TRBJ1-3
CDR3: CTSSKQGTAGNTIYF
DNA: TGTACCAGCAGCAAACAGGGGACGGCTGGAAACACCATATATTTT

D: TRBD1
V: TRBV25-1
J: TRBJ2-7
CDR3: CASLDRDYEQYF
DNA: TGTGCCAGCCTGGACAGGGACTACGAGCAGTACTTC

D: .
V: TRBV11-2
J: TRBJ2-7
CDR3: CASSLKASSYEQYF
DNA: TGTGCCAGCAGCTTAAAAGCCTCGTCCTACGAGCAGTACTTC

D: .
V: TRBV14
J: TRBJ1-1
CDR3: CASSQEITANTEAFF
DNA: TGTGCCAGCAGCCAAGAGATAACAGCCAACACTGAAGCTTTCTTT

D: .
V: TRBV5-6
J: TRBJ1-2
CDR3: CASSPWWEVRGYTF
DNA: TGTGCCAGCAGCCCCTGGTGGGAGGTCAGGGGCTACACCTTC

D: .
V: TRBV7-2
J: TRBJ1-3
CDR3: CASSADQGYGNTIYF
DNA: TGTGCCAGCAGCGCTGACCAGGGTTACGGAAACACCATATATTTT

D: TRBD1
V: TRBV29-1
J: TRBJ1-5
CDR3: CSVSDRGGNQPQHF
DNA: TGCAGCGTTTCGGACAGGGGAGGCAATCAGCCCCAGCATTTT

D: .
V: TRBV6-1
J: TRBJ1-6
CDR3: CASSEAGGISPLHF
DNA: TGTGCCAGCAGTGAAGCCGGGGGAATTTCACCCCTCCACTTT

D: .
V: TRBV5-6
J: TRBJ2-7
CDR3: CASSLANSGASSYEQYF
DNA: TGTGCCAGCAGCTTGGCCAATAGTGGGGCGAGCTCCTACGAGCAGTACTTC

D: TRBD1
V: TRBV6-6
J: TRBJ2-7
CDR3: CATRGDRSYEQCF
DNA: TGTGCCACGCGAGGGGACAGATCCTACGAGCAGTGCTTC

D: .
V: TRBV19
J: TRBJ1-2
CDR3: CASTLTGTGYTF
DNA: TGTGCCAGTACCCTGACGGGAACGGGCTACACCTTC

D: TRBD2
V: TRBV27
J: TRBJ2-1
CDR3: CASTTGLAGKGNEQFF
DNA: TGTGCCAGCACCACGGGACTAGCGGGAAAGGGGAATGAGCAGTTCTTC

D: .
V: TRBV4-2
J: TRBJ1-1
CDR3: CASSQDVGPTEAFF
DNA: TGTGCCAGCAGCCAAGATGTGGGGCCCACTGAAGCTTTCTTT

D: .
V: TRBV7-9
J: TRBJ1-1
CDR3: CASSPGRGSTEAFF
DNA: TGTGCCAGCAGCCCGGGTCGGGGATCCACTGAAGCTTTCTTT

D: .
V: TRBV5-4
J: TRBJ2-7
CDR3: CASSSGLSSYEQYF
DNA: TGTGCCAGCAGCTCGGGACTGAGCTCCTACGAGCAGTACTTC

D: .
V: TRBV7-7
J: TRBJ2-1
CDR3: CASSKGLKASEQFF
DNA: TGTGCCAGCAGCAAGGGGCTAAAAGCGAGTGAGCAGTTCTTC

D: TRBD1
V: TRBV4-1
J: TRBJ1-1
CDR3: CASSPGQGNTEAFF
DNA: TGCGCCAGCAGCCCGGGACAGGGGAACACTGAAGCTTTCTTT

D: TRBD1
V: TRBV4-1
J: TRBJ1-3
CDR3: CASSHPSDWTGGLDTIYF
DNA: TGCGCCAGCAGCCACCCGTCAGACTGGACAGGGGGCTTGGACACCATATATTTT

D: .
V: TRBV30
J: TRBJ1-1
CDR3: CAWSVIGVHNTEAFF
DNA: TGTGCCTGGAGTGTAATCGGGGTCCACAACACTGAAGCTTTCTTT

D: .
V: TRBV5-1
J: TRBJ1-4
CDR3: CASSDNRGVGEKLFF
DNA: TGCGCCAGCAGCGACAACCGGGGAGTGGGGGAAAAACTGTTTTTT

D: .
V: TRBV6-5
J: TRBJ1-6
CDR3: CASSPPGSYNSPLHF
DNA: TGTGCCAGCAGCCCTCCCGGCTCCTATAATTCACCCCTCCACTTT

D: .
V: TRBV2
J: TRBJ1-2
CDR3: CASSPYLPSNYGYTF
DNA: TGTGCCAGCAGTCCATACCTACCCTCGAACTATGGCTACACCTTC

D: .
V: TRBV7-9
J: TRBJ2-7
CDR3: CALLDGEQYF
DNA: TGTGCCCTCCTAGACGGCGAGCAGTACTTC

D: TRBD1
V: TRBV9
J: TRBJ2-3
CDR3: CASSVRGQADTQYF
DNA: TGTGCCAGCAGCGTCAGGGGGCAAGCAGATACGCAGTATTTT

D: .
V: TRBV19
J: TRBJ2-3
CDR3: CASSMSLNTDTQYF
DNA: TGTGCCAGTAGTATGTCACTAAACACAGATACGCAGTATTTT

D: TRBD1
V: TRBV4-1
J: TRBJ2-2
CDR3: CASSQELGGITGELFF
DNA: TGCGCCAGCAGCCAAGAATTAGGGGGCATCACCGGGGAGCTGTTTTTT